The rows below give T cell receptor beta chains drawn from one sample of a study of T cell repertoires in cytomegalovirus infection. TCRdb re-called the reads through MiXCR, storing one row per CDR3 protein. Altogether 100,000 to 150,000 distinct CDR3 sequences are present, 24% being singletons, with the ten largest covering 34%. No antigen has been identified for these receptors. Source material: PBMCs, sequenced either directly or after in vitro stimulation (not recorded which). These receptors all come from a human donor in good health (CMV status not recorded). Some clones in this sample may be carry-over from other donors' samples. CDR3s include the opening cysteine and the closing phenylalanine or tryptophan. D genes are given only for firm matches. Size tells how often a clone was seen (once, few, many) or the class of an expanded clone, and some rows leave it out.

D gene	clone size	V gene	J gene	CDR3 protein	CDR3 DNA
.	few	TRBV7-8	TRBJ2-5	CASSLTGPQETQYF	TGTGCCAGCAGCTTAACGGGACCCCAAGAGACCCAGTACTTC
.	many	TRBV28	TRBJ2-1	CASSYRASAYNEQFF	TGTGCCAGCAGTTACAGGGCTAGCGCCTACAATGAGCAGTTCTTC
.	few	TRBV7-6	TRBJ1-1	CASSLLAVGNLMNTEAFF	TGTGCCAGCAGCCTACTAGCCGTGGGAAACCTCATGAACACTGAAGCTTTCTTT
TRBD1	few	TRBV20-1	TRBJ1-2	CSASVDTGVANYGYTF	TGCAGTGCTAGTGTTGATACAGGGGTGGCTAACTATGGCTACACCTTC
TRBD1	.	TRBV20-1	TRBJ2-2	CSAKGAGGELFF	TGCAGTGCTAAGGGGGCTGGCGGGGAGCTGTTTTTT
TRBD2	.	TRBV10-3	TRBJ2-1	CATGTRPNNEQFF	TGTGCCACCGGGACTAGGCCTAACAATGAGCAGTTCTTC
TRBD2	few	TRBV7-2	TRBJ2-2	CASSSLALAGVSGELFF	TGTGCCAGCAGCTCATTGGCACTAGCGGGAGTTTCCGGGGAGCTGTTTTTT
.	many	TRBV12-3/TRBV12-4	TRBJ1-5	CASRAGLRNQPQHF	TGTGCCAGCAGGGCGGGACTGAGGAATCAGCCCCAGCATTTT
.	few	TRBV4-3	TRBJ2-2	CASSQVNLGELFF	TGCGCCAGCAGCCAAGTCAACCTAGGGGAGCTGTTTTTT
.	few	TRBV6-2/TRBV6-3	TRBJ1-1	CASSFDGGGTEAFF	TGTGCCAGCAGCTTCGACGGCGGGGGGACTGAAGCTTTCTTT
.	.	TRBV11-3	TRBJ2-4	CASSFFTENIQYF	TGTGCCAGCAGCTTTTTCACGGAAAACATTCAGTACTTC
.	.	TRBV12-3/TRBV12-4	TRBJ2-3	CASKPGDSADTQYF	TGTGCCAGCAAACCGGGGGATAGCGCAGATACGCAGTATTTT
.	.	TRBV4-1	TRBJ1-1	CASSPVPGTAEAFF	TGCGCCAGCAGCCCCGTTCCGGGGACGGCTGAAGCTTTCTTT
TRBD1	.	TRBV7-2	TRBJ2-1	CASSLQTGVRGNEQFF	TGTGCCAGCAGCTTACAGACAGGGGTAAGGGGCAATGAGCAGTTCTTC
.	.	TRBV12-3/TRBV12-4	TRBJ1-4	CASSPPGHRKLFF	TGTGCCAGCAGTCCCCCTGGCCACAGGAAACTGTTTTTT
TRBD2	.	TRBV18	TRBJ2-5	CASSPGGEGETQYF	TGTGCCAGCTCACCGGGAGGGGAAGGCGAGACCCAGTACTTC
TRBD1	.	TRBV2	TRBJ1-1	CASIRYGTDNTEAFF	TGTGCCAGCATCCGCTACGGGACAGACAACACTGAAGCTTTCTTT
TRBD1	few	TRBV9	TRBJ2-7	CASSPGDRDHEQYF	TGTGCCAGCAGCCCCGGGGACAGGGACCACGAGCAGTACTTC
.	few	TRBV24-1	TRBJ2-5	CATSDLPPQETQYF	TGTGCCACCAGTGATTTGCCCCCTCAAGAGACCCAGTACTTC
.	many	TRBV7-9	TRBJ1-2	CASSTPGGGYTF	TGTGCCAGCAGCACCCCCGGAGGTGGCTACACCTTC
TRBD2	few	TRBV12-5	TRBJ2-5	CASGLVLGGMETQYF	TGTGCTAGTGGTTTGGTTTTGGGGGGGATGGAGACCCAGTACTTC
.	few	TRBV28	TRBJ1-2	CASSLLGSHGYTF	TGTGCCAGCAGTTTATTAGGGAGTCATGGCTACACCTTC
.	.	TRBV7-8	TRBJ1-1	CASSRENRDTEAFF	TGTGCCAGCAGCAGAGAAAACAGAGACACTGAAGCTTTCTTT
.	.	TRBV14	TRBJ1-1	CASSQDLGTEAFF	TGTGCCAGCAGCCAAGATTTGGGGACTGAAGCTTTCTTT
.	many	TRBV19	TRBJ1-5	CASSNRDGQPQHF	TGTGCCAGTAGTAACCGGGACGGCCAGCCCCAGCATTTT
.	many	TRBV7-8	TRBJ2-7	CASSPTSGGQYF	TGTGCCAGCAGCCCGACGAGTGGGGGCCAGTACTTC
TRBD2	many	TRBV12-3/TRBV12-4	TRBJ2-5	CASSPLGTSLKTQYF	TGTGCCAGCAGTCCCCTCGGGACTAGTTTGAAGACCCAGTACTTC
TRBD2	few	TRBV18	TRBJ2-6	CASSPGQGVWTSGSSGANVLTF	TGTGCCAGCTCACCGGGTCAGGGGGTCTGGACTAGCGGGAGCTCTGGGGCCAACGTCCTGACTTTC
.	.	TRBV5-8	TRBJ2-1	CASSLLRVGAHEQFF	TGTGCCAGCAGCTTGCTTAGAGTAGGAGCTCATGAGCAGTTCTTC
TRBD1	.	TRBV6-5	TRBJ2-1	CASTTGPTGLRDEQFF	TGTGCCAGCACCACAGGGCCGACAGGGCTTCGGGATGAGCAGTTCTTC
.	many	TRBV7-2	TRBJ2-3	CASSFRWASTDTQYF	TGTGCCAGCAGCTTCCGGTGGGCCAGCACAGATACGCAGTATTTT
TRBD1	once	TRBV29-1	TRBJ2-3	CSAGTDNTDTQYF	TGCAGCGCAGGGACAGATAACACAGATACGCAGTATTTT
TRBD1	.	TRBV11-3	TRBJ1-1	CASSLVNNEGAWAEAFF	TGTGCCAGCAGCTTAGTTAATAACGAGGGGGCCTGGGCTGAAGCTTTCTTT
TRBD1	.	TRBV20-1	TRBJ1-1	CSATTQGARTEAFF	TGCAGTGCTACTACACAGGGGGCTAGAACTGAAGCTTTCTTT
TRBD2	many	TRBV12-5	TRBJ2-7	CASGLLPGGRPTEQYF	TGTGCTAGTGGTTTGCTTCCGGGGGGGAGACCAACCGAGCAGTACTTC
.	.	TRBV2	TRBJ2-2	CASSEGGAGELFF	TGTGCCAGCAGTGAAGGTGGGGCCGGGGAGCTGTTTTTT
TRBD2	.	TRBV7-3	TRBJ2-1	CASSWGLAGVYNEQFF	TGTGCCAGCAGCTGGGGACTAGCGGGGGTATACAATGAGCAGTTCTTC
TRBD1	once	TRBV15	TRBJ1-2	CATSRAGGDYGYTF	TGTGCCACCAGCAGAGCAGGGGGCGACTATGGCTACACCTTC
TRBD2	.	TRBV29-1	TRBJ2-2	CSASTSGSATGELFF	TGCAGCGCCTCGACTAGCGGGAGCGCCACCGGGGAGCTGTTTTTT
TRBD1	many	TRBV7-2	TRBJ2-2	CASSLFTGGSTGELFF	TGTGCCAGCAGCTTATTCACAGGGGGCAGCACCGGGGAGCTGTTTTTT
.	few	TRBV11-2	TRBJ2-1	CASSSQGGRGDEQFF	TGTGCCAGCAGCTCCCAAGGGGGGAGAGGCGATGAGCAGTTCTTC
.	few	TRBV14	TRBJ1-1	CASSQDREGLTAAFF	TGTGCCAGCAGCCAAGATCGGGAGGGTCTCACCGCGGCTTTCTTT
TRBD1	.	TRBV28	TRBJ1-4	CASSPNDRVGPNENLFF	TGTGCCAGCAGTCCCAATGACAGGGTGGGACCTAATGAAAATCTGTTTTTT